This TCR beta chain was identified in a study of blood T cells in healthy people across ages. Study outcomes and limitations: More naive CD4+ cells and higher diversity marked long-lived donors relative to aged donors.

Isolation recovered at least 6.5 million PBMCs from every sample. The CDR3 is made up of 14 amino acids. The ends lost 5 bases at V and 8 bases at J; junction bases unmatched: 6. CDR1 is SGHTA, CDR2 FQGNSA, per germline. A second about 6 to 12 cycle PCR used barcoded and J-beta primers. TCRdb fed the 5' RACE reads into MiXCR, producing one record per CDR3 protein. The table lists 600,000 to 1,000,000 distinct CDR3 sequences, 20% to 30% of them singletons, with approximately 4% in the top ten. Comments on this clonotype: The target antigen is unknown.

The data were also submitted as part of a second study, on T cells of mothers and their children. That publication notes: The study recruited a few healthy Caucasian mothers and their six children as donors. For cDNA synthesis, the complete extracted RNA was used (about 1.4 ug per 15 ul).

Sample: blood. The V gene is TRBV7-2, the J gene TRBJ2-4, with 10 nucleotides matching TRBD2. This receptor was taken from a boy younger than 18 in good health. The CDR3 spells CASSPQAGGDIQYF. CDR3 DNA: TGTGCCAGCAGCCCACAAGCGGGGGGGGACATTCAGTACTTC.